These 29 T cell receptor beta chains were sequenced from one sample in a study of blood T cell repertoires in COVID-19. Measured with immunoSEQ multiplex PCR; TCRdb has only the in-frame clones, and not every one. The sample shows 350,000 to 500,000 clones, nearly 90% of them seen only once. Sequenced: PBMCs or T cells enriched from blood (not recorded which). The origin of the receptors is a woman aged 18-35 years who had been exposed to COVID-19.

CDR3 residues: CASKGGRAGDTQYF. CDR3 coding DNA: TGTGCCAGCAAGGGTGGGAGGGCCGGCGATACGCAGTATTTT. The chain employs TRBV28 and TRBJ2-3, with 7 bases that match TRBD2. The ends lost 7 bases at V and 6 bases at J; junction bases unmatched: 10. Germline CDR1 reads MDHEN; CDR2 reads SYDVKM. The CDR3 consists of 14 residues.

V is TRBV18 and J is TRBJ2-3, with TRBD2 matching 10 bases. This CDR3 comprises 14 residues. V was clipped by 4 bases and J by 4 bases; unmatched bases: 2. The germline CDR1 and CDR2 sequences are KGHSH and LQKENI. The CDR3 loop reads CASSLLAGADTQYF. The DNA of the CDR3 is TGTGCCAGCTCACTTCTAGCGGGAGCAGATACGCAGTATTTT.

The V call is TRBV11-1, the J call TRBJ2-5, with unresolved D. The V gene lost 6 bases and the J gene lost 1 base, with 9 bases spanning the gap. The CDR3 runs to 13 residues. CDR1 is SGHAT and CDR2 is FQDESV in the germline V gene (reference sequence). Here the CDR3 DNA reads TGTGCCAGCAGGTCCCAGATCCAAGAGACCCAGTACTTC. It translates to CASRSQIQETQYF.

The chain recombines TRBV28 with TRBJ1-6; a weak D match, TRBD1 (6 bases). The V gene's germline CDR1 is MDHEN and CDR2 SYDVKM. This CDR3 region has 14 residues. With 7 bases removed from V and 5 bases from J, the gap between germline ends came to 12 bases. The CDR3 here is CASIVQGHNSPLHF. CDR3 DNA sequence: TGTGCCAGCATTGTACAGGGTCATAATTCACCCCTCCACTTT.

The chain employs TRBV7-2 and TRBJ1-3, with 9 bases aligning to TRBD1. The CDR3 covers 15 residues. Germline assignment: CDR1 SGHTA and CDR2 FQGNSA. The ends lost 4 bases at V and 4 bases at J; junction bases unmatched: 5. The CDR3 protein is CASSSAGTGGNTIYF. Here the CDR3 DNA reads TGTGCCAGCAGCTCCGCCGGGACAGGGGGAAACACCATATATTTT.

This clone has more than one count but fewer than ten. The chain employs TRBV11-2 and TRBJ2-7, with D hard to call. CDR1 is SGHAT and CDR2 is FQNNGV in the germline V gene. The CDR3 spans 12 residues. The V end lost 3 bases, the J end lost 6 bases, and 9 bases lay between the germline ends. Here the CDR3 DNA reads TGTGCCAGCAGCTTTGATATCGGCGAGCAGTACTTC. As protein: CASSFDIGEQYF.

In nucleotides, the CDR3 is TGTGCCAGCAGCTCAAAGGGGGTTGGCTCCTACAATGAGCAGTTCTTC. Translation gives CASSSKGVGSYNEQFF. The chain couples TRBV13 to TRBJ2-1, with D maybe TRBD1 (6 bases). This CDR3 is 16 amino acids long. Germline V gives CDR1 PRHDT, CDR2 FYEKMQ (reference sequence). Trimming shortened V by 4 bases and J by 0 bases, and 13 bases separated the two germline ends. The full variable domain, in which reference TRBV13 and TRBJ2-1 provide the parts outside the CDR3, is AAGVIQSPRHLIKEKRETATLKCYPIPRHDTVYWYQQGPGQDPQFLISFYEKMQSDKGSIPDRFSAQQFSDYHSELNMSSLELGDSALYFCASSSKGVGSYNEQFFGPGTRLTVL.

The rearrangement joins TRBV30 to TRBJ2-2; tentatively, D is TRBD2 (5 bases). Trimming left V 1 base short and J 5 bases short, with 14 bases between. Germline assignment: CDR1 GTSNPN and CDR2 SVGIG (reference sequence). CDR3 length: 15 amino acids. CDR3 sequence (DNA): TGTGCCTGGAGTGACTCGCGGGTAGTGACCGGGGAGCTGTTTTTT. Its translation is CAWSDSRVVTGELFF.

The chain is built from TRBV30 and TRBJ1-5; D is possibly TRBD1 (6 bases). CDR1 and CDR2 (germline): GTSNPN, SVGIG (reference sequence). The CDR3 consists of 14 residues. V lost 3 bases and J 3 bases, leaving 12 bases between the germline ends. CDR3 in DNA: TGTGCCTGGAGCATGGACAGTACCAATCAGCCCCAGCATTTT. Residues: CAWSMDSTNQPQHF.

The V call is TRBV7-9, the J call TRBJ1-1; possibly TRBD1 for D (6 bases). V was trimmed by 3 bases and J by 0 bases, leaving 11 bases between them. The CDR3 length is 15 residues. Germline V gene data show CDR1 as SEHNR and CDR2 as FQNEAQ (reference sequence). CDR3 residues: CASSFLQGLNTEAFF. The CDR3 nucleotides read TGTGCCAGCAGCTTTCTACAGGGACTGAACACTGAAGCTTTCTTT.

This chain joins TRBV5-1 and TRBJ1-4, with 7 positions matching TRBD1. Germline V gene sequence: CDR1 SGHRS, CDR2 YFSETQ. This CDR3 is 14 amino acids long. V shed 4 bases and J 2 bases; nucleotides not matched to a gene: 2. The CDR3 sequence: CASSRGPTNEKLFF. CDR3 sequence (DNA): TGCGCCAGCAGCAGGGGGCCGACTAATGAAAAACTGTTTTTT.

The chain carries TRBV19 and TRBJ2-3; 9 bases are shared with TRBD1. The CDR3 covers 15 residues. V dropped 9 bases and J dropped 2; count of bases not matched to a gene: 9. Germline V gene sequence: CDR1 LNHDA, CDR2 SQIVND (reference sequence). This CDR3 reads CASRKTGGLTDTQYF. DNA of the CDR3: TGTGCCAGCAGGAAGACAGGGGGACTCACAGATACGCAGTATTTT.

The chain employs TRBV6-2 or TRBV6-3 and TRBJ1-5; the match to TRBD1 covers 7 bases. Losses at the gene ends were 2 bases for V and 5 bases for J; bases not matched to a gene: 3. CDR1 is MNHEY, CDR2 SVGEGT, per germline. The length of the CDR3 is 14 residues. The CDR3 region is CASSYQGGHQPQHF. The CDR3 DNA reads TGTGCCAGCAGTTACCAAGGGGGCCATCAGCCCCAGCATTTT.

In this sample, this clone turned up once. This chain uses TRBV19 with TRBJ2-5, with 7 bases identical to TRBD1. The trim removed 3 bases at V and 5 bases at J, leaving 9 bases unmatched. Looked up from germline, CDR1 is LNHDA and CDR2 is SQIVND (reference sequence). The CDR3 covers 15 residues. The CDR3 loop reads CASSMGQGVGETQYF. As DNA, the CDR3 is TGTGCCAGTAGTATGGGGCAGGGGGTAGGGGAGACCCAGTACTTC. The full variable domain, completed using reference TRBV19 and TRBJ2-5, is DGGITQSPKYLFRKEGQNVTLSCEQNLNHDAMYWYRQDPGQGLRLIYYSQIVNDFQKGDIAEGYSVSREKKESFPLTVTSAQKNPTAFYLCASSMGQGVGETQYFGPGTRLLVL.

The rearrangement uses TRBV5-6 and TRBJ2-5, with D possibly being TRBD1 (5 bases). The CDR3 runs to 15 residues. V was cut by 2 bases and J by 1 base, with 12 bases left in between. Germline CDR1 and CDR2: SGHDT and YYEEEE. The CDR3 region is CASSLLQGLQETQYF. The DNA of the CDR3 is TGTGCCAGCAGCTTACTTCAGGGCCTCCAAGAGACCCAGTACTTC.

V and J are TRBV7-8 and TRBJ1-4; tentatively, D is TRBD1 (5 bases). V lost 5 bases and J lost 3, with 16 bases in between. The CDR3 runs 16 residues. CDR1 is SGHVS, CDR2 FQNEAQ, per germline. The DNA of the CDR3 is TGTGCCAGCAGCCCACGACAGATTAAGGCTAATGAAAAACTGTTTTTT. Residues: CASSPRQIKANEKLFF. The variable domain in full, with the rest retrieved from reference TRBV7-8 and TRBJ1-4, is GAGVSQSPRYKVAKRGQDVALRCDPISGHVSLFWYQQALGQGPEFLTYFQNEAQLDKSGLPSDRFFAERPEGSVSTLKIQRTQQEDSAVYLCASSPRQIKANEKLFFGSGTQLSVL.

The CDR3: CASSFARVSNQPQHF. DNA for the CDR3: TGTGCCAGCAGTTTTGCCAGGGTGAGCAATCAGCCCCAGCATTTT. The chain recombines TRBV28 with TRBJ1-5; maybe TRBD1 (5 bases). Trimming removed 3 bases at V and 1 base at J, with 10 bases between. The CDR3 is made up of 15 amino acids. Germline values: CDR1 MDHEN, CDR2 SYDVKM.

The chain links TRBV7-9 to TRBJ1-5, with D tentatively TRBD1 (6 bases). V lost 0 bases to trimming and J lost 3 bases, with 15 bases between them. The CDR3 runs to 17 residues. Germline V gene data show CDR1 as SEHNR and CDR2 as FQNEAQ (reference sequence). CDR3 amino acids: CASSLAFGTSFNQPQHF. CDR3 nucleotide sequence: TGTGCCAGCAGCTTAGCTTTTGGGACAAGCTTCAATCAGCCCCAGCATTTT.

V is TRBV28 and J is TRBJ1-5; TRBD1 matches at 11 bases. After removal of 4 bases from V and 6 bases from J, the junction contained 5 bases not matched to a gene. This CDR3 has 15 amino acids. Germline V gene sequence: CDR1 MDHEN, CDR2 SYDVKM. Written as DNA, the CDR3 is TGTGCCAGCAGTTCGGGACAGGGGGGCTTTCAGCCCCAGCATTTT. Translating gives CASSSGQGGFQPQHF.

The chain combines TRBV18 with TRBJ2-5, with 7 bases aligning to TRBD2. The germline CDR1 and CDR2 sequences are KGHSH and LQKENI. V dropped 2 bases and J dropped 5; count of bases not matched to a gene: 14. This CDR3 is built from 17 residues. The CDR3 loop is CASSPGRGLGEPETQYF. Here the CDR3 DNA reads TGTGCCAGCTCACCAGGTCGAGGACTAGGGGAACCCGAGACCCAGTACTTC.

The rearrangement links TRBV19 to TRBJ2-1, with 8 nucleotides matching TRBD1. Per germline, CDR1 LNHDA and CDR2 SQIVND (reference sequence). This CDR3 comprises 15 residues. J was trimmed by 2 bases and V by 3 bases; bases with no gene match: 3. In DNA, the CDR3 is TGTGCCAGTAGTATCCAGGGGGCGACCTACAATGAGCAGTTCTTC. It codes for CASSIQGATYNEQFF.

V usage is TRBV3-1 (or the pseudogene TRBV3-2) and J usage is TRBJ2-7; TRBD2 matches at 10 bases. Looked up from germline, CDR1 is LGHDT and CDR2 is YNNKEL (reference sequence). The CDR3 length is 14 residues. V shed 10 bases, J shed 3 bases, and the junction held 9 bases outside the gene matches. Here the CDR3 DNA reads TGTGCCACTCAAGGCACTAGCGGGGACTACGAGCAGTACTTC. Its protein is CATQGTSGDYEQYF.

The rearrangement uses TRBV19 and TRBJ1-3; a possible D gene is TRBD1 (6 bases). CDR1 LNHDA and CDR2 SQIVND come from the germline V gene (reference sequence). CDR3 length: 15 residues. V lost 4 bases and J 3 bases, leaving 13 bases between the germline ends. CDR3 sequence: CASSSGQNYGNTIYF. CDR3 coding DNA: TGTGCCAGTAGTAGTGGACAGAACTATGGAAACACCATATATTTT.

CDR3 in DNA: TGTGCCAGCAGCTTAGCGGAGGGACAGACTTACTCCTACGAGCAGTACTTC. This translates into CASSLAEGQTYSYEQYF. This chain links TRBV7-9 with TRBJ2-7; TRBD1 is a possible D gene (7 bases). In germline, CDR1 is SEHNR, CDR2 FQNEAQ (reference sequence). The V and J ends lost 0 bases and 0 bases respectively, with 15 bases between them. This CDR3 contains 17 residues.

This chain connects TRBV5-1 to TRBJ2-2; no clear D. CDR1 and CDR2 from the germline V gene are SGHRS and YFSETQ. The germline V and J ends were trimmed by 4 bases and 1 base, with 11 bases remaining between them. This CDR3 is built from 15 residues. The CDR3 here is CASSGDGRNTGELFF. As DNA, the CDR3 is TGCGCCAGCAGCGGAGACGGAAGGAACACCGGGGAGCTGTTTTTT.

CDR3 DNA: TGTGCCAGCAGTTACTCCAGACAGGGTTGGTACGCTGAAGCTTTCTTT. It is translated as CASSYSRQGWYAEAFF. This chain joins TRBV6-5 and TRBJ1-1; 7 nucleotides match TRBD1. J gave up 6 bases and V 0 bases, and 10 bases lay outside the gene matches. The germline V gene encodes CDR1 MNHEY and CDR2 SVGAGI. This CDR3 spans 16 amino acids.

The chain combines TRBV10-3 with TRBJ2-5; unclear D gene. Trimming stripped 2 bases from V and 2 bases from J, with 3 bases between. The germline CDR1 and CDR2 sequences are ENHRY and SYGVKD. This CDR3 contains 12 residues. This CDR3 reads CAISETQETQYF. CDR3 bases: TGTGCCATCAGTGAGACACAAGAGACCCAGTACTTC.

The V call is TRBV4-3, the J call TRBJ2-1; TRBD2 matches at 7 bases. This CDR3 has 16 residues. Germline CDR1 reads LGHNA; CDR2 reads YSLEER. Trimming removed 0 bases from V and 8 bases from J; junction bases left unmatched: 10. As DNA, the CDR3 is TGCGCCAGCAGCCAAGACGTGACTAGCCGGGGGGATGAGCAGTTCTTC. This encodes CASSQDVTSRGDEQFF.

The CDR3 loop reads CASSFSTGLASYEQYF. The CDR3 coding sequence is TGTGCCAGCAGCTTTTCGACGGGACTAGCGTCCTACGAGCAGTACTTC. The chain is built from TRBV7-9 and TRBJ2-7; 10 bases fit TRBD2. V trimming: 3 bases; J trimming: 1 base; junction bases outside the gene matches: 6. Germline CDR1 SEHNR, CDR2 FQNEAQ (reference sequence). The CDR3 totals 16 residues. The whole variable domain, filled in from reference TRBV7-9 and TRBJ2-7, reads DTGVSQNPRHKITKRGQNVTFRCDPISEHNRLYWYRQTLGQGPEFLTYFQNEAQLEKSRLLSDRFSAERPKGSFSTLEIQRTEQGDSAMYLCASSFSTGLASYEQYFGPGTRLTVT.